The 31 T cell receptor beta chains below all came from one sample that was sequenced in a study of blood T cell repertoires in COVID-19. TCRdb keeps only in-frame clones here, not all; method: immunoSEQ multiplex PCR. The table has about 190,000 clones, approximately 81% seen once. Input material: peripheral blood. The receptors stem from a woman of 80 years or more with acute or convalescent COVID-19.

This clone was observed a few times. The gene calls are TRBV19 and TRBJ2-7; 7 bases match TRBD2. CDR1 and CDR2 from the germline V gene are LNHDA and SQIVND (reference sequence). The J segment lost 2 bases and the V segment lost 3 bases, leaving 7 bases of the junction unmatched. The CDR3 is made up of 15 amino acids. CDR3: CASSIRRERAYEQYF. Written as DNA, the CDR3 is TGTGCCAGTAGTATCCGGCGGGAGAGGGCCTACGAGCAGTACTTC.

The rearrangement joins TRBV7-9 to TRBJ1-3; maybe TRBD1 (6 bases). V was clipped by 5 bases and J by 0 bases, with 14 bases between them. The CDR3 contains 16 residues. Germline CDR1 and CDR2: SEHNR and FQNEAQ (reference sequence). CDR3 sequence (DNA): TGTGCCAGCAGCCCAAACAACAGGGTCTCTGGAAACACCATATATTTT. Protein sequence: CASSPNNRVSGNTIYF.

The CDR3 spells CASSLAGPSLETQYF. CDR3 bases: TGTGCCAGCAGCTTGGCCGGTCCTAGCTTAGAGACCCAGTACTTC. The chain has TRBV5-5 and TRBJ2-5, with a possible D match to TRBD2 (5 bases). Germline values: CDR1 SGHKS, CDR2 YYEKEE (reference sequence). The CDR3 consists of 15 residues. V lost 0 bases and J 4 bases, leaving 13 bases between the germline ends.

A single count supports this clone. The V call is TRBV21-1, the J call TRBJ1-2; TRBD1, the D gene given by the table, was not confirmed from the DNA. TRBV21-1 is a pseudogene segment. This CDR3 is 13 amino acids long. CDR3: CASSKARGNGYTF. DNA of the CDR3: TGTGCCAGCAGCAAAGCGAGGGGGAACGGCTACACCTTC.

This clone appeared once. The rearrangement joins TRBV5-1 to TRBJ1-6, with 7 bases matching TRBD1. CDR1 is SGHRS, CDR2 YFSETQ, per germline. V trimming: 4 bases; J trimming: 6 bases; junction bases outside the gene matches: 7. This CDR3 is built from 15 residues. CDR3 nucleotides: TGCGCCAGCAGCGGGGGACAGCTCATTAATTCACCCCTCCACTTT. The encoded protein is CASSGGQLINSPLHF.

The rearrangement uses TRBV5-1 and TRBJ2-7; 8 bases align to TRBD2. The length of the CDR3 is 15 residues. Trimming removed 3 bases from V and 3 bases from J; junction bases left unmatched: 8. Germline V CDR1 and CDR2: SGHRS, YFSETQ. The CDR3 bases are TGCGCCAGCAGCTACGGGAGGGCGGCATACTACGAGCAGTACTTC. Translating gives CASSYGRAAYYEQYF.

For this clone: The same CDR3 also results from other DNA sequences found in this sample. This sequence joins TRBV18 and TRBJ1-5, with TRBD1 matching 9 bases. This CDR3 comprises 14 residues. CDR1 is KGHSH and CDR2 is LQKENI in the germline V gene. V gave up 6 bases and J gave up 2 bases; unmatched junction bases: 2. The CDR3 sequence: CASSRTGGNQPQHF. The CDR3, as DNA: TGTGCCAGCTCGCGGACAGGGGGCAATCAGCCCCAGCATTTT.

This chain uses TRBV20-1 with TRBJ2-1, with a possible D match to TRBD2 (5 bases). V was shortened by 6 bases and J by 10 bases, with 10 bases between the two germline ends. The CDR3 contains 10 residues. Per the germline V gene, CDR1 is DFQATT and CDR2 is SNEGSKA (reference sequence). DNA for the CDR3: TGCAGTGCGCCGCGAGGGGAGCAGTTCTTC. It translates to CSAPRGEQFF.

The sample holds one count of this clone. The chain links TRBV7-2 to TRBJ2-1; possibly TRBD2 for D (6 bases). The germline gives CDR1 SGHTA, CDR2 FQGNSA. Trimming took off 5 bases at V and 4 bases at J, with 15 bases between the two ends. The CDR3 is 15 residues long. The CDR3 DNA follows: TGTGCCAGCAGCCCCTTTAGCGGCCAGTACAATGAGCAGTTCTTC. Translating gives CASSPFSGQYNEQFF.

In this sample, this clone turned up many times. This chain links TRBV5-5 with TRBJ2-1, with TRBD1 identical over 10 bases. Trimming cost V 3 bases and J 9 bases; bases outside gene matches: 6. The CDR3 covers 14 residues. Germline V gives CDR1 SGHKS, CDR2 YYEKEE (reference sequence). The CDR3 loop is CASSWDRGSGEQFF. For the CDR3, the DNA is TGTGCCAGCAGCTGGGACAGGGGAAGCGGTGAGCAGTTCTTC.

V and J are TRBV18 and TRBJ2-3; tentatively, D is TRBD1 (5 bases). V was pared by 2 bases and J by 4 bases, with 10 bases between. The CDR3 is 14 residues long. Looked up from germline, CDR1 is KGHSH and CDR2 is LQKENI. The CDR3 coding sequence is TGTGCCAGCTCACCATTGGCAGGGCCAGATACGCAGTATTTT. As protein: CASSPLAGPDTQYF.

The chain couples TRBV19 to TRBJ1-1, with D tentatively TRBD1 (5 bases). Germline assignment: CDR1 LNHDA and CDR2 SQIVND (reference sequence). This CDR3 has 15 amino acids. V was clipped by 7 bases and J by 1 base, with 16 bases between them. The chain's CDR3 is CASTAQGGANTEAFF. The CDR3 region has the DNA TGTGCCAGTACGGCGCAGGGAGGGGCGAACACTGAAGCTTTCTTT.

The V and J genes are TRBV7-2 and TRBJ2-7; maybe TRBD1 (6 bases). V lost 5 bases, J lost 2 bases, and 13 bases lay in between. This CDR3 has 14 amino acids. CDR1 and CDR2 (germline): SGHTA, FQGNSA. The CDR3 protein is CASSPNRQAYEQYF. The DNA of the CDR3 is TGTGCCAGCAGCCCTAACCGACAGGCCTACGAGCAGTACTTC.

This chain connects TRBV27 to TRBJ1-1, with 7 bases matching TRBD1. V lost 3 bases to trimming and J lost 1 base; unmatched junction nucleotides: 8. This CDR3 is 16 amino acids long. CDR1 and CDR2 from the germline V gene are MNHEY and SMNVEV (reference sequence). DNA of the CDR3: TGTGCCAGCAGTTTTGAAGACAGGGCCGAGAACACTGAAGCTTTCTTT. Translating it yields CASSFEDRAENTEAFF.

The chain combines TRBV15 with TRBJ2-2; tentatively, D is TRBD2 (6 bases). The germline gives CDR1 LNHNV, CDR2 YYDKDF (reference sequence). With 4 bases removed from V and 2 bases from J, the gap between germline ends came to 11 bases. The CDR3 totals 15 residues. CDR3: CATSIGGKNTGELFF. The CDR3 nucleotides read TGTGCCACCAGCATCGGAGGGAAAAACACCGGGGAGCTGTTTTTT. Drawing the rest from reference TRBV15 and TRBJ2-2, the complete variable domain is DAMVIQNPRYQVTQFGKPVTLSCSQTLNHNVMYWYQQKSSQAPKLLFHYYDKDFNNEADTPDNFQSRRPNTSFCFLDIRSPGLGDTAMYLCATSIGGKNTGELFFGEGSRLTVL.

V gene TRBV28 combines with J gene TRBJ1-1; 8 bases map to TRBD1. CDR3 length: 11 amino acids. Trimming at V came to 5 bases and at J to 10 bases, leaving 3 bases not matched to a gene. Germline V gives CDR1 MDHEN, CDR2 SYDVKM. The CDR3 nucleotides are TGTGCCAGCAGTGAACAGGGGGGAGCTTTCTTT. Translated, it gives CASSEQGGAFF. Variable domain in full (rest from reference TRBV28 and TRBJ1-1): DVKVTQSSRYLVKRTGEKVFLECVQDMDHENMFWYRQDPGLGLRLIYFSYDVKMKEKGDIPEGYSVSREKKERFSLILESASTNQTSMYLCASSEQGGAFFGQGTRLTVV.

This clone was counted once. This chain links TRBV27 with TRBJ2-2, with 8 bases that match TRBD1. The CDR3 sequence is 17 residues long. Per the germline V gene, CDR1 is MNHEY and CDR2 is SMNVEV (reference sequence). V lost 4 bases to trimming and J lost 5 bases; unmatched junction nucleotides: 12. The CDR3 sequence: CASSSPPRGRRTGELFF. For the CDR3, the DNA is TGTGCCAGCAGTTCCCCCCCCAGGGGGCGCCGGACCGGGGAGCTGTTTTTT.

This clone was found once. The V and J genes are TRBV18 and TRBJ2-2; TRBD1 agrees at 7 bases. This CDR3 contains 17 residues. Germline V gene lookup returns CDR1 KGHSH and CDR2 LQKENI. The V gene end was trimmed by 2 bases and the J gene end by 1 base; junction bases not matched to a gene: 7. The CDR3 reads CASSPTGATGNTGELFF. The CDR3 DNA reads as TGTGCCAGCTCACCAACAGGGGCTACGGGGAACACCGGGGAGCTGTTTTTT.

The rearrangement links TRBV5-1 to TRBJ2-5; 8 bases are a match to TRBD2. The CDR3 totals 15 residues. V trimming: 0 bases; J trimming: 1 base; junction bases outside the gene matches: 2. Germline V CDR1 and CDR2: SGHRS, YFSETQ. This chain's CDR3 is CASSLVLAAQETQYF. The CDR3 DNA reads TGCGCCAGCAGCTTGGTACTAGCGGCCCAAGAGACCCAGTACTTC. The complete variable domain, with remaining parts taken from reference TRBV5-1 and TRBJ2-5, reads KAGVTQTPRYLIKTRGQQVTLSCSPISGHRSVSWYQQTPGQGLQFLFEYFSETQRNKGNFPGRFSGRQFSNSRSEMNVSTLELGDSALYLCASSLVLAAQETQYFGPGTRLLVL.

V and J are TRBV5-1 and TRBJ1-1, with D perhaps matching TRBD1 (6 bases). Germline CDR1 reads SGHRS; CDR2 reads YFSETQ. Trimming pared 5 bases from V and 1 base from J, leaving 9 bases between. The CDR3 runs 13 residues. The CDR3 is CASSEQGNTEAFF. CDR3 in DNA: TGCGCCAGCAGTGAACAGGGGAACACTGAAGCTTTCTTT.

V is TRBV7-2 and J is TRBJ1-3; D is possibly TRBD1 (6 bases). CDR1 is SGHTA and CDR2 is FQGNSA in the germline V gene. This CDR3 comprises 14 residues. V was trimmed by 5 bases and J by 3 bases, leaving 11 bases between them. This CDR3 reads CASSPGAFGNTIYF. The CDR3 coding sequence is TGTGCCAGCAGCCCAGGGGCGTTTGGAAACACCATATATTTT.

This clone has only one observation. The chain carries TRBV6-5 and TRBJ2-7; TRBD1 is a possible D gene (5 bases). The CDR3 has 14 amino acids. Germline V gene lookup returns CDR1 MNHEY and CDR2 SVGAGI. With 2 bases removed from V and 2 bases from J, the gap between germline ends came to 10 bases. The CDR3 spells CASSYGSGPYEQYF. CDR3 bases: TGTGCCAGCAGTTACGGCTCAGGGCCCTACGAGCAGTACTTC.

The rearrangement joins TRBV12-5 to TRBJ1-3; D is unclear. The CDR3 covers 16 residues. Germline V gene data show CDR1 as LGHNT and CDR2 as FRNRAP. Between the trimmed V and J ends, which lost 5 bases and 0 bases, there was a span of 14 bases. CDR3 bases: TGTGCTAGTGGTCTTGACACCTTTAGCTCTGGAAACACCATATATTTT. It translates to CASGLDTFSSGNTIYF.

The rearrangement uses TRBV21-1 and TRBJ2-1; the DNA was not used to check the table's D call, TRBD2. TRBV21-1 is reported as a pseudogene. The length of the CDR3 is 14 residues. The CDR3 here is CASTTRNSYNEQFF. In DNA, the CDR3 is TGTGCCAGCACCACGCGGAACTCCTACAATGAGCAGTTCTTC.

The V and J genes are TRBV18 and TRBJ2-5, with 7 positions matching TRBD2. V gave up 3 bases and J gave up 10 bases; unmatched junction bases: 5. The CDR3 sequence is 12 residues long. From germline, CDR1 is KGHSH and CDR2 LQKENI. CDR3 protein: CASSPRGGDQYF. The CDR3 DNA follows: TGTGCCAGCTCACCCCGTGGGGGGGACCAGTACTTC.

This clone has only one observation. This chain links TRBV18 with TRBJ1-1; weak D call: TRBD1 (6 bases). Germline-derived CDR1 and CDR2 are KGHSH and LQKENI. The CDR3 consists of 13 residues. The V end lost 3 bases, the J end lost 8 bases, and 13 bases lay between the germline ends. CDR3 in amino acids: CASSPDSRSEAFF. CDR3 DNA: TGTGCCAGCTCACCGGACAGCCGATCCGAAGCTTTCTTT.

The genes are TRBV5-1 and TRBJ1-2; 10 bases fit TRBD1. The CDR3 loop spans 16 amino acids. Germline CDR1 is SGHRS and CDR2 is YFSETQ. Trimming took 4 bases from V and 6 from J; bases not matched to a gene: 12. The CDR3 sequence: CASSPGPGDRGHGYTF. The CDR3 DNA reads TGCGCCAGCAGCCCCGGGCCAGGGGACAGGGGTCATGGCTACACCTTC.

This clone was observed a single time. The rearrangement uses TRBV10-3 and TRBJ2-1, with TRBD1 as a possible D gene (6 bases). The CDR3 has 15 residues. Germline V CDR1 and CDR2: ENHRY, SYGVKD. V was trimmed by 3 bases and J by 8 bases, leaving 17 bases between them. The chain's CDR3 is CAISDPGTPGDEQFF. In DNA form, the CDR3 reads TGTGCCATCAGTGATCCCGGGACACCAGGGGATGAGCAGTTCTTC.

The chain uses TRBV6-5 and TRBJ1-1; 9 bases are a match to TRBD1. Germline-derived CDR1 and CDR2 are MNHEY and SVGAGI. J gave up 1 base and V 10 bases, and 4 bases lay outside the gene matches. The length of the CDR3 is 13 residues. The CDR3 loop is CATRTGANTEAFF. The CDR3 DNA reads as TGTGCCACCCGGACAGGGGCGAACACTGAAGCTTTCTTT.

In its sample, this clone was seen a few times. The chain carries TRBV6-2 or TRBV6-3 and TRBJ1-2; TRBD1 aligns across 8 bases. Germline V gene lookup returns CDR1 MNHEY and CDR2 SVGEGT. The CDR3 has 15 residues. Germline trimming cut 4 bases from V and 0 bases from J; bases unmatched to any gene: 4. The CDR3 coding sequence is TGTGCCAGCAGTTCAGGGACAGGAGCTAACTATGGCTACACCTTC. This translates into CASSSGTGANYGYTF.

This rearrangement joins TRBV2 to TRBJ1-6, with D hard to call. Looked up from germline, CDR1 is SNHLY and CDR2 is FYNNEI. This CDR3 comprises 13 residues. The V and J ends lost 3 bases and 9 bases respectively, with 9 bases between them. The CDR3 DNA reads TGTGCCAGCAGTGACCAGCGGGTTTCACCCCTCCACTTT. This encodes CASSDQRVSPLHF.